The T cell receptor (beta chain) described here comes from a study of cytomegalovirus exposure and HLA in healthy donors. Study-wide context: The 550 to 800 first-cohort repertoires and the 120 or so validation repertoires shared the same platform, a later analysis reported.

General study points: Some TCR beta chains (around 180 of them) were listed as cytomegalovirus-associated. Subsequent analysis showed first-cohort TCR clusters tending to co-occur in 120 validation repertoires.

This CDR3 is built from 14 residues. J gave up 10 bases and V 6 bases, and 8 bases lay outside the gene matches. Germline assignment: CDR1 LNHDA and CDR2 SQIVND (reference sequence). Turning to this clone: Its target is not known.

Sequencing used immunoSEQ multiplex PCR; TCRdb keeps in-frame clones, though not all of them. The sample lists about 56,000 clones, about 92% seen once, with 1.5% to 2% in the top ten. The clonotype comes from a woman between 18 and 29 years old in good health and CMV-seropositive. Sample: PBMCs. V and J are TRBV19 and TRBJ1-6; TRBD1 aligns across 8 bases. The CDR3, as DNA: TGTGCCAGTAGCCCAGGGGGCGCGGGGTCACCCCTCCACTTT. Translating it yields CASSPGGAGSPLHF.